The entry below describes one T cell receptor beta chain. Sequencing was performed with immunoSEQ multiplex PCR; in TCRdb, only in-frame clones are kept and a portion is missing. Of around 300,000 clones in the sample, around four fifths were seen once. This sample is drawn from a study of blood T cell repertoires in COVID-19. This clonotype was obtained from a woman aged 45-60 years with active or convalescent COVID-19. Sample: peripheral blood.

For the CDR3, the DNA is TGTGCCAGCAGTCCGGACAGTTACCAAGAGACCCAGTACTTC. Its protein is CASSPDSYQETQYF. The chain is built from TRBV28 and TRBJ2-5, with a weak D call TRBD1 (6 bases). The CDR3 runs to 14 residues. Trimming pared 5 bases from V and 0 bases from J, leaving 10 bases between. Germline V gene sequence: CDR1 MDHEN, CDR2 SYDVKM. The entire variable domain, with the rest obtained from reference TRBV28 and TRBJ2-5, is as follows: DVKVTQSSRYLVKRTGEKVFLECVQDMDHENMFWYRQDPGLGLRLIYFSYDVKMKEKGDIPEGYSVSREKKERFSLILESASTNQTSMYLCASSPDSYQETQYFGPGTRLLVL.